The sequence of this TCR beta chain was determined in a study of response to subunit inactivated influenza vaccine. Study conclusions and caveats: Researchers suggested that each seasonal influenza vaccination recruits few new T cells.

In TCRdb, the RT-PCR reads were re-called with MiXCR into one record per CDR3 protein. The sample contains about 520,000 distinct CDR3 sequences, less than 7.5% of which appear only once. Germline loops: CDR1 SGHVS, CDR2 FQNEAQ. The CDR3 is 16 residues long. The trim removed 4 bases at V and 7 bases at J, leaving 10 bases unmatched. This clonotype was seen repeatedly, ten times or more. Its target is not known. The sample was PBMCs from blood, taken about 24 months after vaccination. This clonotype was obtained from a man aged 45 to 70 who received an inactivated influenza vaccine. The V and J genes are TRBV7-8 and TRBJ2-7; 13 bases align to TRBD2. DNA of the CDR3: TGTGCCAGCAGCTCAATATCTACTAGCGGGGGGGCGGAGCAGTACTTC. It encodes CASSSISTSGGAEQYF.